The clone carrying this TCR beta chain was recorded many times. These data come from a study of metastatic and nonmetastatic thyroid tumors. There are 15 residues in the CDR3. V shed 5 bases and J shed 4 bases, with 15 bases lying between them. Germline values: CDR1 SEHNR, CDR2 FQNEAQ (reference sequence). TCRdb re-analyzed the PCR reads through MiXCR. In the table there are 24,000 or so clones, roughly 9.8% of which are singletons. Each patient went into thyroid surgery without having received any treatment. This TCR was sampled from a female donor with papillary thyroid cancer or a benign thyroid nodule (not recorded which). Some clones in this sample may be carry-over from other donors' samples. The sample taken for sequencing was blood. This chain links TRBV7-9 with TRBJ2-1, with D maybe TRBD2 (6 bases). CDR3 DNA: TGTGCCAGCAGCGAGGGACCGGGAGCTTACAATGAGCAGTTCTTC. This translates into CASSEGPGAYNEQFF.